This T cell receptor beta chain was recovered during a study of monozygotic twins with inflammatory bowel disease. TCRdb re-analyzed the 5' RACE reads; it lists each CDR3 protein once, without DNA. The sample table includes approximately 390,000 distinct CDR3 sequences. The germline V gene encodes CDR1 SGHKS and CDR2 YYEKEE (reference sequence). The CDR3 runs 15 residues. This clonotype was obtained from a human donor with ulcerative colitis or Crohn's disease, or a healthy co-twin of an affected twin (not recorded which). The gene calls are TRBV5-5 and TRBJ2-1; the TCRdb D gene call, TRBD2, has no DNA to confirm it. Sequenced: blood. The CDR3 is CASSFRAGGYNEQFF.